This T cell receptor beta chain was identified during a study of T cells expressing NK-cell markers (dated by TCRdb to 2018 to 2021). Some background on the complete study: Three sorted T-cell subsets (CD3+CD56+NKG2C+, CD3+CD56+NKG2C- and CD3+CD56-NKG2C+) from several donors had their TCR beta-chain repertoires profiled. Among the eight sequenced donors, only one was HCMV-seronegative, while the other seven were HCMV-seropositive. Randomly selected healthy volunteers, three men and five women, were used as the eight sequenced donors. Libraries were sequenced as 2 x 150 bp reads on Illumina HiSeq 2000/2500, MiSeq or NextSeq.

HCMV serostatus was determined by detecting HCMV-specific IgG in serum with a commercial ELISA kit. Ficoll density gradient centrifugation was used to isolate peripheral blood mononuclear cells from blood. Overall results and qualifications from the work: For six donors, the dominant CD3+CD56+NKG2C+ clonotypes were among the top 10 CD8+ clonotypes and accounted for about 1.0-7.0% of CD8+ T cells. It remained unclear whether the expanded NKG2C-expressing T cell clones were specific for HCMV antigens. Those dominant clonotypes were again the most abundant among CD3+CD56-NKG2C+ cells in a handful of donors, at about 28.3-65%.

Remarks on this clonotype: Its recognized antigen is unknown.

Reads for this sample came from an Illumina HiSeq 2000. TCR beta cDNA libraries were made by 5'RACE template switching that added a universal primer site and unique molecular identifiers. Synthesis of cDNA was primed from the TCR beta constant segment and was followed by two consecutive PCR amplification steps. As for the original processing: MIGEC was used to demultiplex reads and group reads by UMI, and MiTCR was used to assemble and quantify clonotypes. To exclude erroneous sequences, any TCR cDNA sequence not supported by at least two reads was discarded. Downstream repertoire analysis used the tcR package, and clonotypes were matched across fractions by CDR3 nucleotide sequence plus V segment. VDJmatch was used to annotate antigen specificity against VDJdb, with one amino acid substitution in CDR3 permitted. TCRdb reprocessed the reads, so every CDR3 protein sequence counts as one entry and DNA is not shown. For this entry, the V and J calls and clone size follow TCRdb and not the study's own pipeline. The sample table includes roughly 430,000 distinct CDR3 sequences. The top ten clones comprise roughly 7.2% of the sample.

The CDR1 and CDR2 encoded by the germline V gene are SGDLS and YYNGEE. The CDR3 runs 15 amino acids, cysteine and phenylalanine included. No DNA is given. The source material was blood T cells: a sorted CD56 or NKG2C T cell subset, CD4+ or CD8+ T cells, or bulk PBMC T cells (not recorded which). The chain employs TRBV9 and TRBJ1-1; checking the TCRdb D call of TRBD1 is not possible without DNA. This TCR was sampled from a woman between 18 and 69 years old in good health. For the CDR3, the sequence is CASSVMGAMNTEAFF.